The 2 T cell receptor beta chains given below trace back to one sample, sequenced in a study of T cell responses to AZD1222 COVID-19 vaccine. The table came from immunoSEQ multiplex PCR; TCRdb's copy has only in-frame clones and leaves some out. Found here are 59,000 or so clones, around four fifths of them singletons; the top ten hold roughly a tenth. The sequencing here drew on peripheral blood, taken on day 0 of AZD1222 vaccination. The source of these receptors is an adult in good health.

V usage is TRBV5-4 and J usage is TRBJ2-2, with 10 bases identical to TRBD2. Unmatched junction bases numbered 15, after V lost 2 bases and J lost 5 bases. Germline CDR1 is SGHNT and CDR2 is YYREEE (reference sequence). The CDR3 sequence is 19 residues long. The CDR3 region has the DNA TGTGCCAGCAGCTTATCCCCTAGCGGGAGAATACGAGGGACCGGGGAGCTGTTTTTT. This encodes CASSLSPSGRIRGTGELFF.

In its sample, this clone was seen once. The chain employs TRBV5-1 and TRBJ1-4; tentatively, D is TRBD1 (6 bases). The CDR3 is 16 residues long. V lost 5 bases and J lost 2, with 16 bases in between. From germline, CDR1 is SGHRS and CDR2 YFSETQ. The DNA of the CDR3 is TGCGCCAGCAGGTGGGGGCCGGTAGGGACTAATGAAAAACTGTTTTTT. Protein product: CASRWGPVGTNEKLFF.